This entry features one TCR beta chain sequence. Trimming took 4 bases from V and 3 from J; bases not matched to a gene: 8. The CDR3 has 15 residues. The germline V gene encodes CDR1 MNHNS and CDR2 SASEGT. The data belong to a study of T cell changes during pregnancy in multiple sclerosis. TCRdb's copy holds only in-frame clones and misses some; the assay was immunoSEQ multiplex PCR. The sample yields fewer than 75,000 clones, more than 85% seen once. The source was peripheral blood, collected in the first trimester of pregnancy. The chain combines TRBV6-1 with TRBJ2-7, with 8 bases fitting TRBD1. This TCR derives from a female donor with multiple sclerosis, enrolled in a pregnancy study. In DNA, the CDR3 is TGTGCCAGCAGTGCTCTCCGGGACAGGATCTACGAGCAGTACTTC. Protein: CASSALRDRIYEQYF.